The sequence of this T cell receptor (beta chain) was determined in a study of preoperative IRX-2 immunotherapy in early breast cancer. As for treatment: preoperative locoregional IRX-2 cytokine immunotherapy. Samples came from a phase Ib trial of preoperative locoregional IRX-2 cytokine immunotherapy. This CDR3 is built from 14 residues. Germline V CDR1 and CDR2: MDHEN, SYDVKM. The J segment lost 0 bases and the V segment lost 5 bases, leaving 3 bases of the junction unmatched. Here immunoSEQ multiplex PCR was the method, and the copy in TCRdb shows in-frame clones only, minus some. The sample has 35,000 to 55,000 clones, 85% to 95% seen once.

The sequencing here drew on tumor tissue, taken after IRX-2 immunotherapy. The receptor was isolated from a human donor with breast cancer. V and J are TRBV28 and TRBJ2-5; TRBD1 matches at 7 bases. The CDR3 DNA reads as TGTGCCAGCAGTACGACAGGGTACCAAGAGACCCAGTACTTC. Protein: CASSTTGYQETQYF.